Reported below is one T cell receptor (beta chain). The source of the sample is a study of blood T cell repertoires in COVID-19. Whole-study context: The origin of the acute and convalescent COVID-19 samples was the United States, Italy and Spain. Sample material is recorded as cDNA or gDNA derived from T cells, B-cell-depleted T cells, or PBMCs.

Original analysis: How many nucleated cells were present was estimated from reference gene primer amplification. The method was immunoSEQ multiplex PCR; TCRdb's version includes in-frame clones alone and lacks a portion of them. The DNA was the basis for D and trimming; V, J and clone size are from that table. The sample holds approximately 190,000 clones, 75% to 90% seen once. Per germline, CDR1 SGHTS and CDR2 YDEGEE. This CDR3 comprises 14 residues. Trimming cost V 4 bases and J 3 bases, with 11 bases left between them. The chain employs TRBV5-8 and TRBJ2-4; no clear D. This receptor was obtained from a woman between 35 and 50 years old with acute or convalescent COVID-19. The specimen was peripheral blood. The CDR3 loop is CASSPGSNKNIQYF. The CDR3 DNA reads as TGTGCCAGCAGCCCCGGGTCCAACAAAAACATTCAGTACTTC.